This T cell receptor (beta chain) was captured in a study of T cell changes during pregnancy in multiple sclerosis. TCRdb's copy holds only in-frame clones and misses some; the assay was immunoSEQ multiplex PCR. The table shows roughly 80,000 clones, with just over 90% occurring only once. In germline, CDR1 is SGDLS, CDR2 YYNGEE. The CDR3 contains 14 residues. Trimming took 0 bases from V and 1 from J, leaving 4 bases between them. V gene TRBV9 combines with J gene TRBJ2-2, with D hard to call. This TCR came from a female donor with multiple sclerosis, enrolled in a pregnancy study. Here the sequenced sample was peripheral blood, taken in the second trimester of pregnancy. The CDR3 DNA reads TGTGCCAGCAGCGTAGCGGGGAACACCGGGGAGCTGTTTTTT. Protein: CASSVAGNTGELFF. Looking up the rest from reference TRBV9 and TRBJ2-2 gives the full variable domain: DSGVTQTPKHLITATGQRVTLRCSPRSGDLSVYWYQQSLDQGLQFLIQYYNGEERAKGNILERFSAQQFPDLHSELNLSSLELGDSALYFCASSVAGNTGELFFGEGSRLTVL.